This entry concerns a single TCR beta chain. Assay: immunoSEQ multiplex PCR; the TCRdb copy retains only in-frame clones and omits some. The table lists about 74,000 clones, roughly 90% of them singletons. V lost 0 bases to trimming and J lost 8 bases; unmatched junction nucleotides: 7. Germline V gene lookup returns CDR1 MGHRA and CDR2 YSYEKL. The CDR3 runs 15 residues. These data come from a study of T cell changes during pregnancy in multiple sclerosis. The source is a female donor with multiple sclerosis, enrolled in a pregnancy study. The input for sequencing was peripheral blood, taken in the third trimester of pregnancy. The chain has TRBV4-1 and TRBJ1-2, with 9 bases lining up with TRBD1. CDR3 region: CASSQDVGTGLGYTF. The CDR3 DNA follows: TGCGCCAGCAGCCAAGATGTAGGGACAGGGCTCGGCTACACCTTC.